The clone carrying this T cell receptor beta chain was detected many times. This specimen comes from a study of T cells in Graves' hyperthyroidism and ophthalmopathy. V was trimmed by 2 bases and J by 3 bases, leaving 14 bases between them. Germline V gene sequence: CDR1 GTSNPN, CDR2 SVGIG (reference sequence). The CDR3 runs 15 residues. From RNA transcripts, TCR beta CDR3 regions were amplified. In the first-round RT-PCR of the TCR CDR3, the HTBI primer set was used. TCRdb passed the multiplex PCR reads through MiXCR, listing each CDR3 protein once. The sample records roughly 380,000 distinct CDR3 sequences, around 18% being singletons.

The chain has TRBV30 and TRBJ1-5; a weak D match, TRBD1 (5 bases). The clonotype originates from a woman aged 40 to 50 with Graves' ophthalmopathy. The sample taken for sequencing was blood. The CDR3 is CAWSRSLGDNQPQHF. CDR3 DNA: TGTGCCTGGAGTAGGTCCCTAGGGGACAATCAGCCCCAGCATTTT.